The 29 T cell receptor beta chains listed next were all sequenced from one sample in a study of cytomegalovirus exposure and HLA in healthy donors. The PCR employed 60 Vbeta primers together with 13 Jbeta primers. Clones were sequenced by immunoSEQ multiplex PCR, and TCRdb holds only the in-frame ones, with some missing. This sample has approximately 160,000 clones, with 80% found just once. Sample: PBMCs. Receptor source: a human donor in good health.

The chain links TRBV19 to TRBJ1-5; a weak D match, TRBD1 (5 bases). Per germline, CDR1 LNHDA and CDR2 SQIVND (reference sequence). CDR3 size: 13 residues. Trimming removed 11 bases from V and 4 bases from J, with 15 bases in between. This CDR3 reads CAAGTHPNQPQHF. The CDR3, as DNA: TGTGCCGCCGGGACTCACCCAAATCAGCCCCAGCATTTT.

This clone has only one observation. The chain employs TRBV13 and TRBJ1-2, with TRBD1 as a possible D gene (6 bases). V was trimmed by 0 bases and J by 4 bases, leaving 12 bases between them. The length of the CDR3 is 15 residues. CDR1 is PRHDT, CDR2 FYEKMQ, per germline (reference sequence). CDR3 sequence reads: CASSLGYRDTYGYTF. CDR3 sequence (DNA): TGTGCCAGCAGCTTAGGCTACAGGGATACCTATGGCTACACCTTC.

This clone was seen more than once but under ten times. This chain joins TRBV9 and TRBJ2-7; 9 bases map to TRBD1. CDR1 is SGDLS and CDR2 is YYNGEE in the germline V gene. The CDR3 is 14 amino acids. The J segment lost 3 bases and the V segment lost 3 bases, leaving 4 bases of the junction unmatched. CDR3 in DNA: TGTGCCAGCAGCGGAGGGGACAGGGACTACGAGCAGTACTTC. Translating it yields CASSGGDRDYEQYF.

The chain has TRBV5-1 and TRBJ2-5, with 8 bases that match TRBD2. The V segment lost 0 bases and the J segment 5 bases; nucleotides outside the gene matches: 6. Per the germline V gene, CDR1 is SGHRS and CDR2 is YFSETQ. This CDR3 region has 15 residues. This chain's CDR3 is CASSLVPGGAETQYF. The CDR3 coding sequence is TGCGCCAGCAGCTTGGTACCGGGGGGGGCGGAGACCCAGTACTTC.

The chain joins TRBV4-1 to TRBJ1-3, with D uncertain. Looked up from germline, CDR1 is MGHRA and CDR2 is YSYEKL. V shed 1 base and J shed 0 bases, with 7 bases lying between them. CDR3 length: 15 residues. CDR3: CASSQGYISGNTIYF. In nucleotides, the CDR3 is TGCGCCAGCAGCCAAGGTTACATCTCTGGAAACACCATATATTTT.

V gene TRBV6-1 combines with J gene TRBJ1-5, with 7 bases that match TRBD1. Germline CDR1 reads MNHNS; CDR2 reads SASEGT. The V segment lost 8 bases and the J segment 1 base; nucleotides outside the gene matches: 5. The CDR3 contains 14 residues. The CDR3 DNA is TGTGCCAGCGAAGGGGGCTTGAGCAATCAGCCCCAGCATTTT. It is translated as CASEGGLSNQPQHF.

This clone was detected a few times. The rearrangement links TRBV6-6 to TRBJ2-7; 9 bases match TRBD1. The J segment lost 6 bases and the V segment lost 4 bases, leaving 7 bases of the junction unmatched. The CDR3 has 14 residues. CDR1 and CDR2 from the germline V gene are MNHNY and SVGAGI (reference sequence). CDR3 residues: CASSSKTGGFEQYF. The CDR3 DNA reads TGTGCCAGCAGTTCAAAAACAGGGGGCTTCGAGCAGTACTTC.

The rearrangement joins TRBV19 to TRBJ1-5, with 7 bases lining up with TRBD1. CDR1 is LNHDA and CDR2 is SQIVND in the germline V gene (reference sequence). The CDR3 has 14 amino acids. The ends lost 5 bases at V and 7 bases at J; junction bases unmatched: 8. CDR3 bases: TGTGCCAGTAGTCCTACAGGGGACGCCCAGCCCCAGCATTTT. It specifies CASSPTGDAQPQHF.

The genes are TRBV2 and TRBJ2-5; 10 nucleotides match TRBD2. The CDR3 totals 16 residues. Trimming took 0 bases from V and 1 from J; bases not matched to a gene: 2. Germline CDR1 SNHLY, CDR2 FYNNEI. For the CDR3, the DNA is TGTGCCAGCAGTGAAGCGATAGCGGGGGGCCAAGAGACCCAGTACTTC. This sequence encodes CASSEAIAGGQETQYF.

This chain joins TRBV27 and TRBJ1-2; perhaps TRBD1 as D (5 bases). This CDR3 contains 15 residues. Trimming cost V 3 bases and J 6 bases, with 17 bases left between them. Germline V gene data show CDR1 as MNHEY and CDR2 as SMNVEV (reference sequence). This chain's CDR3 is CASSLAGGKGNGYTF. As DNA, the CDR3 is TGTGCCAGCAGTTTGGCGGGGGGGAAAGGTAATGGCTACACCTTC.

This clone came up a few times. The chain joins TRBV10-3 to TRBJ2-1; the D gene is possibly TRBD2 (6 bases). The V and J ends lost 0 bases and 4 bases respectively, with 10 bases between them. The CDR3 is 15 residues long. The germline V gene encodes CDR1 ENHRY and CDR2 SYGVKD. The CDR3 sequence: CAISESRGTYNEQFF. The CDR3 DNA reads as TGTGCCATCAGTGAGTCCCGGGGGACTTACAATGAGCAGTTCTTC.

The CDR3 sequence: CASSFGQGAGNEQFF. The CDR3 coding sequence is TGTGCCAGCAGCTTTGGTCAGGGGGCGGGCAATGAGCAGTTCTTC. V usage is TRBV5-6 and J usage is TRBJ2-1, with TRBD1 matching 8 bases. Germline V gene lookup returns CDR1 SGHDT and CDR2 YYEEEE. Germline trimming cut 2 bases from V and 6 bases from J; bases unmatched to any gene: 7. The CDR3 runs 15 residues.

In regard to this clone: An end of the junction differs from the germline gene, which may be a read error. J is TRBJ2-7 and V is TRBV11-2; 9 nucleotides agree with TRBD1. This CDR3 is 13 amino acids long. The V gene's germline CDR1 is SGHAT and CDR2 FQNNGV. The CDR3 region is CASSLDYRDRVEF. The CDR3 bases are TGTGCCAGCAGCTTAGATTATAGGGACAGGGTAGAATTC. Complete variable domain (other parts from reference TRBV11-2 and TRBJ2-7): EAGVAQSPRYKIIEKRQSVAFWCNPISGHATLYWYQQILGQGPKLLIQFQNNGVVDDSQLPKDRFSAERLKGVDSTLKIQPAKLEDSAVYLCASSLDYRDRVEFGPGTRLTVT.

The rearrangement links TRBV10-2 to TRBJ2-5, with TRBD2 identical over 7 bases. Germline loops: CDR1 WSHSY, CDR2 SAAADI. This CDR3 region has 15 residues. J gave up 5 bases and V 6 bases, and 12 bases lay outside the gene matches. CDR3 amino acids: CASSGGRTESETQYF. The CDR3 DNA follows: TGCGCCAGCAGCGGGGGGAGGACGGAGAGTGAGACCCAGTACTTC.

The rearrangement joins TRBV7-6 to TRBJ1-1; D possibly corresponds to TRBD1 (5 bases). CDR1 and CDR2 from the germline V gene are SGHVS and FNYEAQ. The CDR3 runs 17 residues. V dropped 3 bases and J dropped 0 bases, with 17 bases sitting between them. CDR3 in amino acids: CASSFPLGVIMNTEAFF. The CDR3 DNA follows: TGTGCCAGCAGCTTCCCGTTAGGGGTTATTATGAACACTGAAGCTTTCTTT.

The chain combines TRBV2 with TRBJ2-1, with TRBD2 identical over 11 bases. The CDR3 runs 15 residues. Germline values: CDR1 SNHLY, CDR2 FYNNEI. Unmatched junction bases numbered 10, after V lost 6 bases and J lost 9 bases. In nucleotides, the CDR3 is TGTGCCAGCAGCGTACTAGCGGGGGTTTCAGGTGAGCAGTTCTTC. This sequence encodes CASSVLAGVSGEQFF.

The V call is TRBV13, the J call TRBJ2-3; maybe TRBD1 (6 bases). The CDR3 has 14 residues. The germline V and J ends were trimmed by 6 bases and 3 bases, with 13 bases remaining between them. Germline CDR1 PRHDT, CDR2 FYEKMQ (reference sequence). CDR3 nucleotides: TGTGCCAGCAGACAGGGTATGTGGACAGATACGCAGTATTTT. Translation gives CASRQGMWTDTQYF.

The V call is TRBV10-2, the J call TRBJ1-5; D is perhaps TRBD1 (5 bases). Germline loops: CDR1 WSHSY, CDR2 SAAADI. With 11 bases removed from V and 8 bases from J, the gap between germline ends came to 16 bases. This CDR3 is 12 amino acids long. The CDR3 here is CAAPRVTEPQHF. The DNA for the CDR3 is TGCGCCGCCCCCAGGGTCACGGAGCCCCAGCATTTT.

J is TRBJ1-1 and V is TRBV4-3; 8 bases fit TRBD1. The CDR3 totals 16 residues. The V segment lost 3 bases and the J segment 0 bases; nucleotides outside the gene matches: 6. Germline V gene lookup returns CDR1 LGHNA and CDR2 YSLEER. The CDR3: CASSQVYRGVNTEAFF. The CDR3 DNA reads as TGCGCCAGCAGCCAGGTATACAGGGGGGTGAACACTGAAGCTTTCTTT.

This chain joins TRBV20-1 and TRBJ2-7, with 7 bases aligning to TRBD2. Germline V gene data show CDR1 as DFQATT and CDR2 as SNEGSKA (reference sequence). Trimming cost V 3 bases and J 7 bases; bases outside gene matches: 3. This CDR3 contains 11 residues. Here the CDR3 reads CSARRAGEQYF. DNA for the CDR3: TGCAGTGCTAGGCGAGCGGGAGAGCAGTACTTC.

The V call is TRBV5-1, the J call TRBJ2-5, with 11 bases matching TRBD2. The CDR3 spans 15 residues. V trimming: 5 bases; J trimming: 4 bases; junction bases outside the gene matches: 7. In germline, CDR1 is SGHRS, CDR2 YFSETQ. The CDR3 DNA reads TGCGCCAGCAGTCAAACTAGCGGGGGAGTAGAGACCCAGTACTTC. Its protein is CASSQTSGGVETQYF.

The V call is TRBV18, the J call TRBJ1-1; D is unresolved. Germline CDR1 reads KGHSH; CDR2 reads LQKENI. The CDR3 runs 15 residues. Deletions cut 3 bases from V and 4 bases from J, with 15 bases between. The CDR3 DNA reads TGTGCCAGCTCACCCAATGACACCGTAAGCACTGAAGCTTTCTTT. Translation gives CASSPNDTVSTEAFF.

The J gene is TRBJ2-3, the V gene TRBV18; tentative D call: TRBD2 (6 bases). V lost 4 bases, J lost 1 base, and 12 bases lay in between. The CDR3 is 15 amino acids. Looked up from germline, CDR1 is KGHSH and CDR2 is LQKENI. This chain's CDR3 is CASSRGGDGTDTQYF. The CDR3 DNA follows: TGTGCCAGCTCACGGGGCGGGGACGGCACAGATACGCAGTATTTT.

V gene TRBV5-8 combines with J gene TRBJ1-2; D possibly corresponds to TRBD1 (6 bases). Germline V lookup: CDR1 SGHTS, CDR2 YDEGEE. This CDR3 has 16 residues. V lost 4 bases and J 3 bases, leaving 19 bases between the germline ends. DNA for the CDR3: TGTGCCAGCAGCCGAAACAGGGCCTTTCAAGACTATGGCTACACCTTC. Translating it yields CASSRNRAFQDYGYTF.

DNA for the CDR3: TGTGCCAGCATCCCGGGGTCTTGGGCCAATCAGCCCCAGCATTTT. This gives the protein CASIPGSWANQPQHF. The rearrangement joins TRBV5-8 to TRBJ1-5; D not resolved. The CDR3 is made up of 15 amino acids. The germline CDR1 and CDR2 sequences are SGHTS and YDEGEE. V was shortened by 6 bases and J by 3 bases, with 16 bases between the two germline ends.

Note on this clone: In this CDR3 the conserved last residue, phenylalanine or tryptophan, is missing, so a read error is likely. Because the CDR3's place on the DNA is in doubt, the DNA is left out and the CDR3 is given as listed by TCRdb. V gene TRBV2 combines with J gene TRBJ2-7; the D segment call TRBD2 is taken from the table without a DNA check. From its first to its last residue, the CDR3 has 13 amino acids. Germline CDR1 is SNHLY and CDR2 is FYNNEI. Here the CDR3 reads CASSTTSGLAETI.

The chain links TRBV4-1 to TRBJ1-2, with unresolved D. Looked up from germline, CDR1 is MGHRA and CDR2 is YSYEKL. This CDR3 comprises 12 residues. Trimming took off 0 bases at V and 8 bases at J, with 7 bases between the two ends. The CDR3, as DNA: TGCGCCAGCAGCCAAGATGGCAGAGGCTACACCTTC. Translated: CASSQDGRGYTF.

This clone was seen only a few times. DNA of the CDR3: TGTGCCAGCAGTTACGAGCAGCGAGCAGACGAGCAGTACTTC. Its translation is CASSYEQRADEQYF. The chain uses TRBV6-5 and TRBJ2-7; D is undetermined. V was trimmed by 2 bases and J by 5 bases, leaving 13 bases between them. The CDR3 has 14 amino acids. CDR1 is MNHEY, CDR2 SVGAGI, per germline.

The genes are TRBV6-6 and TRBJ2-2, with D tentatively TRBD2 (7 bases). CDR3 length equals 14 residues. Germline V gene lookup returns CDR1 MNHNY and CDR2 SVGAGI (reference sequence). V lost 8 bases to trimming and J lost 7 bases, with 17 bases between them. CDR3 region: CASFRGAAVGELFF. The DNA of the CDR3 is TGTGCCAGCTTCCGGGGGGCCGCAGTCGGGGAGCTGTTTTTT.